The clone carrying this TCR beta chain occurred many times. Germline trimming cut 7 bases from V and 4 bases from J; bases unmatched to any gene: 9. This CDR3 is built from 16 residues. TCRdb passed the 5' RACE reads through MiXCR, listing each CDR3 protein once. The sample holds 25,000 to 35,000 distinct CDR3 sequences, less than 6.5% seen once. The data stem from a study of T cells after yellow fever vaccination. The sample in question was CD8+ T cells sorted from PBMCs, obtained 10 days after the yellow fever booster vaccination. The chain carries TRBV12-3 or TRBV12-4 and TRBJ2-3, with 12 bases identical to TRBD2. This receptor was obtained from a man younger than 40 who received the YFV17D yellow fever vaccine. CDR3 protein: CASTTLGLAGPDTQYF. The CDR3 DNA sequence: TGTGCCAGCACTACTCTAGGACTAGCGGGACCAGATACGCAGTATTTT.